Listed here is a single T cell receptor (beta chain). RNA amounts of about 0.5 to 1 ug underwent reverse transcription with random hexamers. A single record per CDR3 protein comes from TCRdb applying MiXCR to the immunoSEQ multiplex PCR reads. The table shows around 230,000 distinct CDR3 sequences, with 95% occurring only once. This entry is derived from a study of CD8 T cells in Susac syndrome. Germline CDR1 and CDR2: SQVTM and ANQGSEA. V lost 5 bases, J lost 7 bases, and 10 bases stayed unmatched. This CDR3 contains 13 residues. Sequencing was carried out using CD4+ T cells from PBMCs. V and J are TRBV29-1 and TRBJ2-5; 7 bases match TRBD1. This TCR came from a human donor with multiple sclerosis. CDR3 in amino acids: CSVLFASGGTQYF. The CDR3 DNA is TGCAGCGTTCTGTTTGCCTCAGGGGGGACCCAGTACTTC.